A selection of T cell receptor beta chains follows, all from one sample in a study of blood T cell repertoires in COVID-19. Sequenced by immunoSEQ multiplex PCR; TCRdb stores in-frame clones only, minus some. This sample yields 80,000 to 95,000 clones, of which about 75% are seen a single time; about 10% belongs to the top ten. The sequencing sample was made of peripheral blood. These receptors were obtained from an elderly woman with acute or convalescent COVID-19. CDR3s include the opening cysteine and the closing phenylalanine or tryptophan. D genes are given only for firm matches. Size tells how often a clone was seen (once, few, many) or the class of an expanded clone, and some rows leave it out.

j_call d_call cdr3_length clone_size v_call cdr3_nt cdr3_aa
TRBJ1-6 - 13 - TRBV6-6 TGTGCCAGCAGTCGGGAGGGTAGTTCACCCCTCCACTTT CASSREGSSPLHF
TRBJ1-2 TRBD1 16 - TRBV4-1 TGCGCCAGCAGCCAAGGGGACAGGGGGACCAACTATGGCTACACCTTC CASSQGDRGTNYGYTF
TRBJ1-5 TRBD1 16 - TRBV7-2 TGTGCCAGCAGCTCCGGGACAGGACGAGCTAATCAGCCCCAGCATTTT CASSSGTGRANQPQHF
TRBJ2-7 TRBD1 13 - TRBV9 TGTGCCAGCAGCCCACAGGGGAACTACGAGCAGTACTTC CASSPQGNYEQYF
TRBJ2-5 - 12 - TRBV5-8 TGTGCCAGCAGCGGCAGGGGAGAGACCCAGTACTTC CASSGRGETQYF
TRBJ2-2 TRBD1 13 - TRBV5-1 TGCGCCAGCAGCCCAGGACAGGCCGGGGAGCTGTTTTTT CASSPGQAGELFF
TRBJ2-2 - 13 - TRBV10-3 TGTGCCATTGCAACCGGGGACACCGGGGAGCTGTTTTTT CAIATGDTGELFF
TRBJ2-1 TRBD2 16 - TRBV24-1 TGTGCCACCAGTGACAGTAGCGGGAGTTTCCACAATGAGCAGTTCTTC CATSDSSGSFHNEQFF
TRBJ2-7 TRBD2 15 - TRBV19 TGTGCCAGTAGTGTCTCCGGCGGGAGGGTTTACGAGCAGTACTTC CASSVSGGRVYEQYF
TRBJ2-2 - 15 - TRBV7-3 TGTGCCAGCAGCTTAGGTCTACCGAACACCGGGGAGCTGTTTTTT CASSLGLPNTGELFF
TRBJ2-2 TRBD2 18 - TRBV10-3 TGTGCCATCAGTGAGTCGCCTAGCGGGGGGGTTGAAGCCGGGGAGCTGTTTTTT CAISESPSGGVEAGELFF
TRBJ2-7 - 13 - TRBV5-5 TGTGCCAGCAGCTTTGGGACAACCTACGAGCAGTACTTC CASSFGTTYEQYF
TRBJ1-1 - 12 few TRBV12-3/TRBV12-4 TGTGCCAGCAGTTTTACGAGGACTGAAGCTTTCTTT CASSFTRTEAFF
TRBJ1-2 - 14 - TRBV3-1/TRBV3-2 TGTGCCAGCAGCCAACTCCAGGGGAGAAATGGCTACACCTTC CASSQLQGRNGYTF
TRBJ2-7 TRBD1 15 - TRBV7-2 TGTGCCAGCAGCCTCGGACAGGGGACTACCTACGAGCAGTACTTC CASSLGQGTTYEQYF
TRBJ2-3 TRBD2 17 once TRBV19 TGTGCCAGTAGTATGGCGGGGGGCCTACCCCGCACAGATACGCAGTATTTT CASSMAGGLPRTDTQYF
TRBJ2-7 TRBD1 13 - TRBV29-1 TGCAGCGTTACTCGGGACAGGGTCTACGAGCAGTACTTC CSVTRDRVYEQYF
TRBJ1-5 TRBD1 14 - TRBV27 TGTGCCAGCAGTGGGACAGGTCCTCGACAGCCCCAGCATTTT CASSGTGPRQPQHF
TRBJ2-5 TRBD1 14 - TRBV5-1 TGCGCCAGCACCTTGGACGGGACAGTAGAGACCCAGTACTTC CASTLDGTVETQYF
TRBJ1-4 - 14 - TRBV30 TGTGCCTGGACCACAGGGCCCACGGGGGAAAAACTGTTTTTT CAWTTGPTGEKLFF
TRBJ2-5 - 14 - TRBV10-3 TGTGCCATCAGTGTGACAGGGTCTGGAGGGGCCCAGTACTTC CAISVTGSGGAQYF
TRBJ1-2 - 14 - TRBV21-1 TGTGCCAGCAGCCCGGGGGTCGAGGGAAATGGCTACACCTTC CASSPGVEGNGYTF
TRBJ2-7 TRBD2 13 - TRBV18 TGTGCCAGCTCGCTCTGGGCGGGGGACGAGCAGTACTTC CASSLWAGDEQYF
TRBJ1-2 - 14 - TRBV6-2/TRBV6-3 TGTGCCAGCAGTTCCGTCAGGTTTCATTATGGCTACACCTTC CASSSVRFHYGYTF
TRBJ2-4 TRBD2 13 - TRBV29-1 TGCAGCGTTACGCTAGCGGGGGTTGTCATTCAGTACTTC CSVTLAGVVIQYF
TRBJ1-4 TRBD1 15 - TRBV9 TGTGCCAGCAGCGGGGGACAGGGTTCGGCTGAAAAACTGTTTTTT CASSGGQGSAEKLFF
TRBJ1-5 - 15 - TRBV18 TGTGCCAGCTCGCGACAGAAGGATAGCAATCAGCCCCAGCATTTT CASSRQKDSNQPQHF
TRBJ2-6 TRBD1 17 - TRBV28 TGTGCCAGCACAGGGGGCGATCCACTTTCTGGGGCCAACGTCCTGACTTTC CASTGGDPLSGANVLTF
TRBJ2-1 TRBD2 15 - TRBV5-1 TGCGCCAGCAGCGAGGGACTAGCGGGGTACAATGAGCAGTTCTTC CASSEGLAGYNEQFF
TRBJ1-1 - 14 - TRBV19 TGTGCCAGTGTCCTCTTCGGGGTGAACACTGAAGCTTTCTTT CASVLFGVNTEAFF